This record covers a single T cell receptor (beta chain). Antigen specificity is unknown. The sample comes from a study of OX40 agonist ivuxolimab in advanced cancers. Study conclusions and caveats: At 0.1 to 3.0 mg/kg and by week 6, clonal expansion occurred in CD4+ and CD8+ blood T cells.

Sequencing was performed with immunoSEQ multiplex PCR; in TCRdb, only in-frame clones are kept and a portion is missing. The profile shows some 100,000 clones, 84% of them singletons. The starting material was CD4+ or CD8+ T cells sorted from blood, obtained in a trial of the OX40 agonist ivuxolimab. The sequence derives from an adult with an advanced solid tumor such as melanoma, head and neck, liver or kidney cancer.

This CDR3 is CASSLAPLDEGGQYF. The CDR3 DNA reads as TGTGCCAGCAGCTTAGCGCCTTTAGACGAGGGAGGGCAGTATTTT. The chain employs TRBV7-9 and TRBJ2-3, with a possible D match to TRBD2 (6 bases). The CDR3 is 15 residues long. Trimming stripped 0 bases from V and 11 bases from J, with 18 bases between. Germline V gives CDR1 SEHNR, CDR2 FQNEAQ (reference sequence).